This T cell receptor (beta chain) was captured in a study of blood T cell repertoires in COVID-19. Study as a whole: Both acute and convalescent COVID-19 samples were obtained from the United States, Italy and Spain.

The CDR3 covers 15 residues. V lost 0 bases and J lost 0, with 8 bases in between. In germline, CDR1 is MGHRA, CDR2 YSYEKL. Original processing methods: Amplifying reference gene primers gave estimates of nucleated cell counts. The method was immunoSEQ multiplex PCR; TCRdb's version includes in-frame clones alone and lacks a portion of them. V, J and clone size are taken as reported in that table, and D and trimming were inferred from the DNA itself. The sample lists approximately 66,000 clones; about 89% were seen once. This chain uses TRBV4-1 with TRBJ1-2; TRBD1 might be the D (5 bases). Sequencing was done on a sample of peripheral blood. The receptor comes from a man between 60 and 75 years old with acute or convalescent COVID-19. The CDR3 sequence is CASSQEPTANYGYTF. CDR3 nucleotides: TGCGCCAGCAGCCAAGAGCCGACAGCTAACTATGGCTACACCTTC.